This record looks at one TCR beta chain sequence and its context. Its specific antigen is unknown. Base qualities are not recorded, but no much larger clone differs from it by a single base. This sample stems from a study of cytomegalovirus exposure and HLA in healthy donors (dated by TCRdb to the late 2010s). About the study as a whole: In an earlier analysis of under 750 of the donors, 276 Gb of sequence data and 117 million unique TCR beta sequences from about 190 million T cells were reported. About 300 gigabases of sequencing data and around 85 million unique TCR sequences made up an early release that covered 500 to 650 HLA-typed donors. Among the roughly 390 genotyped donors, approximately 82% belonged to the genetic ancestry cluster associated with self-reported Caucasian donors. The study aimed to test whether cataloging public T cell receptors could reveal signatures of past pathogen exposure. The study profiled the T cell repertoires of 550 to 700 subjects by immunosequencing and related them to cytomegalovirus serostatus. Along with the approximately 600-subject first cohort, a separate validation cohort of 120 different subjects was used. High-throughput TCR immunosequencing, statistical association of individual TCRs with disease status, and machine learning were combined to predict cytomegalovirus infection status. A later analysis re-examined previously published TCR beta repertoires from about 700 donors and added high-resolution HLA genotyping to investigate patterns of TCR occurrence. Rather than using new phenotypic data, the later analysis identified candidate immune exposures from TCR beta sequences and from how often those sequences occurred across donors. An earlier analysis of around 640 of the donors used high-throughput TCR beta sequencing to judge whether each TCR beta V gene segment behaved as functional or pseudogenic. Alongside the repertoire data, information on donor age, sex, ethnicity and CMV serostatus was compiled. A later genetic analysis took genome-wide SNP genotypes for about 65% of the 666 donors and used that subset as a discovery cohort. All discovery cohort repertoires had been generated using a single sequencing platform. Class I and class II HLA loci were covered by the typing at four-digit resolution. Typing coverage differed by locus: A, B, C, DRB1 and DQB1 were typed in about 629-640 donors, DQA1 in 522, DPA1 in approximately 610, and DPB1 in about 450. About five DR-DQ haplotypes were handled as single units for association and clustering, since linkage in the cohort was strong. On average, roughly 240,000 unique TCR beta nucleotide sequences were sequenced per donor among 350 to 400 genotyped donors of the cohort, with roughly 18% of those sequences being non-productive.

The cohort comprised some 680 healthy bone marrow donors. At the time of sampling, all cohort members were nominally healthy, though unrecorded immune exposures were likely present. The donor was CMV seronegative and was included in the group of several hundred seronegative cohort members. Every donor gave a peripheral blood sample, and the peripheral blood mononuclear cells from that sample were used for TCR beta sequencing. Genomic DNA extraction from the blood cell samples was performed with the Qiagen DNeasy Blood Extraction Kit. Overall study results and their limits: A further reported finding was that TCR beta sequences accurately predicted the HLA-A and HLA-B alleles for most subjects in the first cohort. In a later genetic analysis, a missense DCLRE1C variant was associated with V-gene and J-gene trimming of TCR beta chains, and the association was replicated in an independent cohort. Correlated functional status among segregating V segments might reflect linkage disequilibrium, but an unknown experimental factor could not be ruled out. Some IMGT-functional V segments, including TRBV6-2 and TRBV6-3, could not be distinguished by the 87-base-pair reads and were therefore excluded. In a later analysis, HLA-associated TCR beta chains were found to be more clonally expanded and to have lower generation probabilities than equally common non-associated chains. Immune exposure information for the cohort was limited to CMV serostatus. In an earlier analysis of fewer than 700 of the donors, most TCR beta V segments appeared in productive rearrangements about 90% or about 30% of the time, broadly matching IMGT annotations. A total of fewer than 200 TCR beta chains were listed by the study as associated with cytomegalovirus. Most TCR sequences were seen in very few donors, while some public TCRs were found in many individuals. Sequencing depth was assumed to be roughly uniform across donors in the presence/absence analyses, though that assumption may not hold. When HLA alleles, especially DR and DQ, strongly co-occurred, TCR associations were difficult to assign to individual alleles. It was suggested by the authors that the approach could potentially be generalized to other disease states and immunological phenotypes. In a later analysis, most CMV-associated TCR beta chains were found to appear HLA-restricted, with HLA associations seemingly driven largely by CMV exposure. Because HLA typing was missing for some donors at each locus, association tests included only the typed subset. Approximately 18 rarely observed V segments, including chromosome 9 orphons, were excluded from the earlier analysis of a few hundred of the donors because counts were too low. A cluster of highly shared sequence variants was judged likely to represent a technical artifact of the sequencing pipeline. A later analysis found that TCR association rates varied across HLA loci, with DRB1 alleles showing the most associated TCRs and HLA-C alleles the fewest. A later analysis reported that several top co-occurrence clusters appeared linked to parvovirus B19, influenza, CMV and Epstein-Barr virus. According to a later genetic analysis, donors in an Asian-associated ancestry cluster had fewer N-insertions in productive TCRs than the approximately 700-donor mean. A later analysis associated about 17,000 TCR beta sequences with specific HLA alleles at a false discovery rate of 0.05. The classifier was reported to diagnose cytomegalovirus status with high specificity and sensitivity in both the original and validation cohorts. Only TCR beta chains were sequenced in this cohort, and the absence of alpha or paired-chain data limited detectable features. A few of the identified cytomegalovirus-associated TCR beta chains were confirmed in vitro to be specific for cytomegalovirus antigens.

The CDR3 sequence holds 15 residues, the cysteine and phenylalanine included. Only the CDR3 DNA is retained, 45 bases long and in frame from the first base. CDR1 SGDLS and CDR2 YYNGEE were looked up in the germline V gene. V loses 0 bases, J loses 1 base, and the germline ends lie 10 bases apart. The library came from the immunoSEQ multiplex PCR assay. A mixture of 60 forward primers for TCR Vbeta segments and 13 reverse primers for TCR Jbeta segments was used in the multiplex PCR. Amplification of the CDR3 region of rearranged TCR beta genes was performed with a multiplex PCR assay on genomic DNA. The Illumina HiSeq System was used to sequence the amplified TCR beta libraries as 87-base-pair reads. As for how the authors treated the data: In a later analysis, roughly 80 million unique TCR beta chains were counted across the approximately 640 repertoires, and roughly 10 million of these chains were shared by at least two donors. Raw reads were error-corrected and collapsed into unique sequences with a nearest-neighbor algorithm that merged closely related sequences to remove PCR and sequencing errors. CDR3 sequences were aligned to IMGT reference sequences to assign V, D and J gene segments. For a sequence to be retained, at least a six-nucleotide match to both a V gene segment and a J gene segment was required. Rearrangements were classified as productive when the CDR3 lacked stop codons and remained in frame with V and J, and all other rearrangements were classified as non-productive. CDR3 was defined by IMGT convention, running from the second conserved V-encoded cysteine to the conserved J-encoded phenylalanine. The earlier analysis of about 640 of the donors excluded any sequence lacking an unambiguous match to a single V gene segment. An earlier analysis of 450 to 650 of the donors called V segments functional above 56.7% productive rearrangements and segregating when the between-donor standard deviation exceeded 5%. A statistical classification framework was developed to diagnose cytomegalovirus status using the catalog of TCR beta chain sequences. A later analysis assigned V and J genes by comparing TCR nucleotide sequences with IMGT/GENE-DB human TR gene sequences. The TCRdist pipeline was used in a later analysis to assign CDR3 sequences and most-parsimonious VDJ recombination scenarios. In a later analysis, each TCR beta chain was defined by its CDR3 amino acid sequence together with its V-gene family, and reads lacking a unique V-gene family were excluded. A later analysis removed roughly 590 highly shared, low-generation-probability nucleotide sequences to deal with suspected cross-contamination and a sequencing artifact. In a later analysis, a clonal expansion index was calculated for each public chain from normalized within-repertoire ranks of inferred template counts. A later analysis computed generation probabilities with a VDJ recombination model fitted to out-of-frame rearrangements, and checked the results against IGoR. A later analysis scored TCR-TCR, TCR-HLA and TCR-CMV co-occurrence with hypergeometric tests, applying a repertoire-size bias correction to TCR pairs. In a later analysis, false discovery rates were estimated by permuting HLA or CMV assignments 20 times. In a later analysis, co-occurring TCRs were grouped using DBSCAN, and TCRdist sequence similarity was added for clustering within HLA-allele-positive subsets. Repertoires with fewer than 30,000 or more than 120,000 public chains were left out of co-occurrence clustering, as were five repertoires with anomalous nucleotide sharing. Entries here come from immuneACCESS through TCRdb and include only in-frame sequences with V and J called. Some clones fail to appear in such tables; in the studies checked, an unresolved V gene covers under half of the shortfall, and the cause of the remainder is unknown. V, J and clone size reflect that table, while D and trimming were determined from the DNA. Present in this sample are hundreds of thousands of clones, over 60% of which were seen just once. The ten largest clones capture 15% to 17% of the sample.

The receptor chain draws on TRBV9 and TRBJ1-1; no D gene is confidently identified. Sequenced material: PBMCs. The TCR comes from a man aged 35 to 55 in good health and CMV-seronegative. The nucleotide sequence reads as follows: TGTGCCAGCAGCGTAGGAGGGTACGAGAACACTGAAGCTTTCTTT. Its protein product is CASSVGGYENTEAFF.